The next 14 T cell receptor beta chains were all read from a single sample in a study of T cell responses to AZD1222 COVID-19 vaccine. Produced via immunoSEQ multiplex PCR; TCRdb's table is partial and in-frame only. The sample has about 67,000 clones, 84% seen once. The starting material was peripheral blood, obtained on day 0 of AZD1222 vaccination. The receptor set was obtained from an adult in good health.

Written as DNA, the CDR3 is TGCGCCAGCAGACCCGGGACAGGGTCCTACGAGCAGTACTTC. Translating it yields CASRPGTGSYEQYF. V usage is TRBV5-1 and J usage is TRBJ2-7; 9 nucleotides align to TRBD1. The ends lost 5 bases at V and 1 base at J; junction bases unmatched: 4. The CDR3 loop spans 14 amino acids. Germline V gives CDR1 SGHRS, CDR2 YFSETQ.

The chain combines TRBV3-1 (or the pseudogene TRBV3-2) with TRBJ2-2; TRBD1 or TRBD2 may be the D gene (5 bases each). CDR1 is LGHDT, CDR2 YNNKEL, per germline (reference sequence). Trimming cost V 1 base and J 7 bases, with 7 bases left between them. The CDR3 consists of 13 residues. CDR3 amino acids: CASSQGDGGELFF. For the CDR3, the DNA is TGTGCCAGCAGCCAAGGGGACGGCGGGGAGCTGTTTTTT.

To note about this clone: Compared with germline, one end of the junction differs, possibly owing to a read error. The V call is TRBV13, the J call TRBJ2-7, with 8 bases identical to TRBD2. CDR1 and CDR2 from the germline V gene are PRHDT and FYEKMQ (reference sequence). CDR3 length: 15 amino acids. CDR3 DNA: TGTGCCAGCAGGTTAGGGCGGGAGGTCCCCTACGAGCAGTACTTC. Translating it yields CASRLGREVPYEQYF.

This chain links TRBV4-2 with TRBJ1-4, with D possibly being TRBD1 (5 bases). Germline CDR1 LGHNA, CDR2 YNFKEQ. V gave up 1 base and J gave up 7 bases, with 13 bases separating them. The CDR3 runs 15 residues. The CDR3 loop reads CASSQGGQGGEKLFF. The DNA for the CDR3 is TGTGCCAGCAGCCAAGGAGGGCAGGGCGGTGAAAAACTGTTTTTT.

The chain uses TRBV4-3 and TRBJ1-2; D unclear. Germline V gene data show CDR1 as LGHNA and CDR2 as YSLEER. The CDR3 totals 14 residues. V lost 3 bases and J lost 8, with 16 bases in between. CDR3 in DNA: TGCGCCAGCAGCCAGGACGAAATACCGGGAGGCTACACCTTC. Protein product: CASSQDEIPGGYTF.

The rearrangement joins TRBV27 to TRBJ1-1; D gene unclear. There are 13 residues in the CDR3. Trimming removed 4 bases at V and 0 bases at J, with 6 bases between. Germline lookup yields CDR1 MNHEY and CDR2 SMNVEV (reference sequence). CDR3 region: CASSSGMNTEAFF. The CDR3 DNA reads as TGTGCCAGCAGTTCGGGAATGAACACTGAAGCTTTCTTT.

The rearrangement uses TRBV7-9 and TRBJ2-5, with D uncertain. Germline V lookup: CDR1 SEHNR, CDR2 FQNEAQ (reference sequence). This CDR3 contains 12 residues. Trimming took 8 bases from V and 5 from J, leaving 12 bases between them. CDR3 coding DNA: TGTGCCAGCTTAATAAATGGGGAGACCCAGTACTTC. As protein: CASLINGETQYF. The full variable domain, completed using reference TRBV7-9 and TRBJ2-5, is DTGVSQNPRHKITKRGQNVTFRCDPISEHNRLYWYRQTLGQGPEFLTYFQNEAQLEKSRLLSDRFSAERPKGSFSTLEIQRTEQGDSAMYLCASLINGETQYFGPGTRLLVL.

The table lists this clone with a count of one. The V and J genes are TRBV7-3 and TRBJ2-2, with 9 positions matching TRBD2. The junction had 11 bases not matched to a gene; V was cut back by 5 bases and J by 7 bases. Germline-derived CDR1 and CDR2 are SGHTA and FQGTGA. The CDR3 has 16 residues. The CDR3 nucleotides are TGTGCCAGCAGCCCAAGGACTAGCGTCAATCACGGGGAGCTGTTTTTT. Residues: CASSPRTSVNHGELFF.

Here the CDR3 DNA reads TGTGCCAGCAGCCCAAGTACGGACGAAGAGTTCTTC. It encodes CASSPSTDEEFF. The genes are TRBV7-8 and TRBJ2-1, with unresolved D. Germline V CDR1 and CDR2: SGHVS, FQNEAQ. This CDR3 comprises 12 residues. V was clipped by 5 bases and J by 14 bases, with 16 bases between them.

This clone was counted once. The CDR3 DNA is TGTGCCAGCAGTTCCGATTTCGCCATATATTTT. Protein product: CASSSDFAIYF. The V and J genes are TRBV28 and TRBJ1-3; unclear D gene. V was pared by 4 bases and J by 11 bases, with 9 bases between. CDR3 length: 11 amino acids. Germline V CDR1 and CDR2: MDHEN, SYDVKM.

This clone was seen just once. This chain uses TRBV19 with TRBJ1-3, with D uncertain. Trimming shortened V by 7 bases and J by 4 bases, and 14 bases separated the two germline ends. The CDR3 is 14 amino acids. The germline gives CDR1 LNHDA, CDR2 SQIVND (reference sequence). CDR3 DNA sequence: TGTGCCAGTACCCCATTTTTTGCGGGAAACACCATATATTTT. This encodes CASTPFFAGNTIYF.

This clone has only a few counts. The chain uses TRBV27 and TRBJ2-1; TRBD2 matches at 9 bases. Germline V lookup: CDR1 MNHEY, CDR2 SMNVEV (reference sequence). V shed 2 bases, J shed 5 bases, and the junction held 4 bases outside the gene matches. The CDR3 spans 15 residues. The CDR3: CASSLVAGVNNEQFF. The CDR3 region has the DNA TGTGCCAGCAGTTTAGTAGCGGGGGTAAACAATGAGCAGTTCTTC.

V gene TRBV28 combines with J gene TRBJ1-5; D ambiguous. Deletions cut 5 bases from V and 0 bases from J, with 5 bases between. The germline V gene encodes CDR1 MDHEN and CDR2 SYDVKM. This CDR3 region has 13 residues. DNA for the CDR3: TGTGCCAGCAGTCCATATAGCAATCAGCCCCAGCATTTT. Protein sequence: CASSPYSNQPQHF.

V gene TRBV11-2 combines with J gene TRBJ2-2, with D uncertain. Trimming pared 1 base from V and 2 bases from J, leaving 11 bases between. The CDR3 runs 16 residues. The germline gives CDR1 SGHAT, CDR2 FQNNGV. The CDR3 nucleotides read TGTGCCAGCAGCTTAGGAGGTCAGCCCAACACCGGGGAGCTGTTTTTT. It yields the protein CASSLGGQPNTGELFF.